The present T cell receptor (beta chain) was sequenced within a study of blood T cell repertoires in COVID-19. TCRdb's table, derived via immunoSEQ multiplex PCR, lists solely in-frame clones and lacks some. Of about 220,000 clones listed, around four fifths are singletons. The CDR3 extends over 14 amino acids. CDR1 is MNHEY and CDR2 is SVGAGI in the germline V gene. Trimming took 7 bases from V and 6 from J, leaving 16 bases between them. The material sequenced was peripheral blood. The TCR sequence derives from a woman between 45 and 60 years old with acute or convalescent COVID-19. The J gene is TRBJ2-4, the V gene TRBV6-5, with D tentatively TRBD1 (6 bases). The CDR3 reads CASTTGCILNIQYF. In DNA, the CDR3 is TGTGCCAGCACCACAGGGTGTATCTTAAACATTCAGTACTTC.